The clone carrying this TCR beta chain occurred a few times. This sample is drawn from a study of identical twins. Unique molecular identifiers were in the cDNA, with template-switch universal primer binding. TCRdb re-derived calls from the 5' RACE reads in MiXCR, one entry per CDR3 protein. Of about 460,000 distinct CDR3 sequences in the sample, 14% were seen once. Germline CDR1 is GTSNPN and CDR2 is SVGIG (reference sequence). The V end was cut by 3 bases, the J end by 0 bases, with 9 bases between. The length of the CDR3 is 13 residues. These data also featured in a second study, about yellow fever vaccine responses in identical twins.

The chain uses TRBV30 and TRBJ2-7; the D gene is possibly TRBD2 (5 bases). This receptor was identified in a woman under 30 in good health. The sample taken for sequencing was CD4+ T cells sorted from blood. CDR3 in DNA: TGTGCCTGGAGGGGGAGATTCTCCTACGAGCAGTACTTC. Its protein product is CAWRGRFSYEQYF.